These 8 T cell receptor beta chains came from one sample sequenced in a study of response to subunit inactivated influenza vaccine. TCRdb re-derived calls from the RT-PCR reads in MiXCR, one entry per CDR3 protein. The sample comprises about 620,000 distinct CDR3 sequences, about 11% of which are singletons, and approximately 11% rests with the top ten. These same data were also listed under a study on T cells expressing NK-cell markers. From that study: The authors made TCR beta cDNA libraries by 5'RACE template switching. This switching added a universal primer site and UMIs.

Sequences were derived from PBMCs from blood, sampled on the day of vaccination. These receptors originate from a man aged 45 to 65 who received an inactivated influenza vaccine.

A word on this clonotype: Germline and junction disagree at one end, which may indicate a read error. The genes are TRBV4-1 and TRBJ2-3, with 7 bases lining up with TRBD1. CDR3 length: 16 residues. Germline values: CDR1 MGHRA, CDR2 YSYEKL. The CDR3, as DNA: TGCGCCAGCAGCCACCGGGGACAGCCTAGCACAGATACACAGTATTTT. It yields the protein CASSHRGQPSTDTQYF.

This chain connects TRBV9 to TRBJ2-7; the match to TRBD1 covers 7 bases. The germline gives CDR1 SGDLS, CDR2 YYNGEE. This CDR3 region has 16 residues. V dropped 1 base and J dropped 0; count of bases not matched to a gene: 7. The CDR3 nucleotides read TGTGCCAGCAGCGTACTCGGACAGGTTAGCTCCTACGAGCAGTACTTC. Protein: CASSVLGQVSSYEQYF.

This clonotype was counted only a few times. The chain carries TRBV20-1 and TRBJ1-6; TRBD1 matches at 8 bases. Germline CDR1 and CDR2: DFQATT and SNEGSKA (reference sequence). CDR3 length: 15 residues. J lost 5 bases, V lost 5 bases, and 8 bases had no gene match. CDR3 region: CSAPSGQGNNSPLHF. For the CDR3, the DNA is TGCAGTGCTCCTAGCGGACAGGGCAATAATTCACCCCTCCACTTT.

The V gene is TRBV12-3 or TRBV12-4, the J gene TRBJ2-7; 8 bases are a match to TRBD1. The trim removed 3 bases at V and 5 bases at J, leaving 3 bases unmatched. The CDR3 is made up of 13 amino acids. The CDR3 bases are TGTGCCAGCAGTTTCCAGGGGGCCCACGAGCAGTACTTC. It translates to CASSFQGAHEQYF.

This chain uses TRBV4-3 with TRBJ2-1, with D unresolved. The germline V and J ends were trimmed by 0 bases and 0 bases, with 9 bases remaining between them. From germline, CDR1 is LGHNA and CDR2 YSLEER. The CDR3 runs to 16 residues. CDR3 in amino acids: CASSQEARISYNEQFF. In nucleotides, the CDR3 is TGCGCCAGCAGCCAAGAGGCGCGGATCTCCTACAATGAGCAGTTCTTC.

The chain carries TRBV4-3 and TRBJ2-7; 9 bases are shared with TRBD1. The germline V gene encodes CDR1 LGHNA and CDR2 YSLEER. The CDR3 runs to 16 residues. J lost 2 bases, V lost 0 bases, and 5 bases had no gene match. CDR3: CASSQEVRTGAYEQYF. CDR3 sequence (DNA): TGCGCCAGCAGCCAAGAAGTTCGGACAGGGGCCTACGAGCAGTACTTC.

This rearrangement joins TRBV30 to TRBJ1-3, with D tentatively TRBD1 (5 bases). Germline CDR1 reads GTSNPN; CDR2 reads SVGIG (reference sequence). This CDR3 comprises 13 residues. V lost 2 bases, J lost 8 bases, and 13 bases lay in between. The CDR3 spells CAWSLGRRHTIYF. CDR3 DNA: TGTGCCTGGAGTTTGGGGCGCAGACACACCATATATTTT.

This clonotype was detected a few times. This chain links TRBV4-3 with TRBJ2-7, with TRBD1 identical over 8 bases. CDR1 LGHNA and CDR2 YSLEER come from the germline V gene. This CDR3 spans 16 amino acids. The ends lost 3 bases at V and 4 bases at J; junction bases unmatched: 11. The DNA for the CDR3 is TGCGCCAGCAGCCAGGACAGGGCCAGCGGGTTGTACGAGCAGTACTTC. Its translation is CASSQDRASGLYEQYF.